This T cell receptor (beta chain) was identified during a study of blood T cell repertoires in COVID-19. As for the study in general: Specimens from acute and convalescent COVID-19 originated in the United States, Italy and Spain. The cDNA or gDNA used as material had been derived from T cells, B-cell-depleted T cells, or PBMCs.

CDR3 length: 16 amino acids. V trimming: 7 bases; J trimming: 9 bases; junction bases outside the gene matches: 11. The germline V gene has CDR1 SGDLS and CDR2 YYNGEE. Method: immunoSEQ multiplex PCR; TCRdb's copy keeps in-frame clones and lacks some. Altogether 150,000 to 200,000 clones are present, over 70% being singletons, with the ten largest covering 5.2%. The study recruited people aged roughly 18 to 100 years across around 23 US areas. Participants in the exposed group had met a COVID-19 case in the 2 weeks before joining the study. The sequence was collected from a man between 65 and 79 years old who had been exposed to COVID-19. Material for sequencing was PBMCs or T cells enriched from blood (not recorded which). This chain joins TRBV9 and TRBJ2-1; 15 nucleotides agree with TRBD2. This chain's CDR3 is CASGTSGGPSITEQFF. Written as DNA, the CDR3 is TGTGCCAGCGGGACTAGCGGGGGGCCCTCTATCACTGAGCAGTTCTTC.